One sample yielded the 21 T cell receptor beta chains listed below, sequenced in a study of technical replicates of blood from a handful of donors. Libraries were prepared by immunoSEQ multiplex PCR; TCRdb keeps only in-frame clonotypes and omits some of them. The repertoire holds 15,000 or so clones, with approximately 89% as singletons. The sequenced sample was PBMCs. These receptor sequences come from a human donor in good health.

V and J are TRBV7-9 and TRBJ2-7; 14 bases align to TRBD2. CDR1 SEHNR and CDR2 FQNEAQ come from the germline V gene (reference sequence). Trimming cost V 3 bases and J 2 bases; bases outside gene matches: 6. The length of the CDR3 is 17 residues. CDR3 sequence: CASSLGLAGEMTYEQYF. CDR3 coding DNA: TGTGCCAGCAGCTTGGGACTAGCGGGAGAGATGACCTACGAGCAGTACTTC.

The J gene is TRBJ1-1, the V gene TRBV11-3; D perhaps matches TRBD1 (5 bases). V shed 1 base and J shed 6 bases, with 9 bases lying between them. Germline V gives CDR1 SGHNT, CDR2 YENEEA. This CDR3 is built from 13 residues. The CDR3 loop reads CASSLGQGSEAFF. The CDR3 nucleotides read TGTGCCAGCAGCTTAGGGCAGGGCTCTGAAGCTTTCTTT.

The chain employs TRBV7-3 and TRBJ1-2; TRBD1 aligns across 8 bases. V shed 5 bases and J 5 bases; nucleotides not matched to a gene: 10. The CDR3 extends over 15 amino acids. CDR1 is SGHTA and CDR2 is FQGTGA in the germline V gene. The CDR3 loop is CASSEGQGGVYGYTF. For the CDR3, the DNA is TGTGCCAGCAGCGAAGGACAGGGAGGAGTTTATGGCTACACCTTC.

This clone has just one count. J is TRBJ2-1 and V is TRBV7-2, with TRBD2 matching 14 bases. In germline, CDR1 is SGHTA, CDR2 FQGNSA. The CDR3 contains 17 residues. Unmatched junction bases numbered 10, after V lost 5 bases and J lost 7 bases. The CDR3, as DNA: TGTGCCAGCAGCACAAGACTAGCGGGAGGGATAGTAAATGAGCAGTTCTTC. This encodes CASSTRLAGGIVNEQFF.

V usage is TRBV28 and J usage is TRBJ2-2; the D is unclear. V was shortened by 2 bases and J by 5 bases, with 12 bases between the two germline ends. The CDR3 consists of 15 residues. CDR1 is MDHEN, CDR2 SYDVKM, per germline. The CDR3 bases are TGTGCCAGCAGTTTAGGAACGACCGGGACCGGGGAGCTGTTTTTT. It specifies CASSLGTTGTGELFF.

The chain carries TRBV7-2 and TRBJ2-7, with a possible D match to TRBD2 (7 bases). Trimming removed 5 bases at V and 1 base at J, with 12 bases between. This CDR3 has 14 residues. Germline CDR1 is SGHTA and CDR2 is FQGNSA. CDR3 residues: CASSPGGRSYEQYF. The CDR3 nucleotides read TGTGCCAGCAGCCCCGGGGGGCGGTCCTACGAGCAGTACTTC.

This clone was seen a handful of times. CDR3 in amino acids: CASSSGKNTEAFF. The CDR3 coding sequence is TGTGCCAGTAGTTCCGGGAAGAACACTGAAGCTTTCTTT. The chain carries TRBV19 and TRBJ1-1; no clear D gene. V lost 5 bases and J 1 base, leaving 8 bases between the germline ends. CDR1 is LNHDA, CDR2 SQIVND, per germline (reference sequence). CDR3 length: 13 amino acids.

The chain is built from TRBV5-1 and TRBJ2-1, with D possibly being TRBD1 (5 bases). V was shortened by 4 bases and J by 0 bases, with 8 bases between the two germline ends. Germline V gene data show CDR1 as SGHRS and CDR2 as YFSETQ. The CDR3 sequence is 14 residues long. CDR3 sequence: CASSSQGSYNEQFF. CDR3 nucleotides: TGCGCCAGCAGCAGTCAGGGCTCCTACAATGAGCAGTTCTTC.

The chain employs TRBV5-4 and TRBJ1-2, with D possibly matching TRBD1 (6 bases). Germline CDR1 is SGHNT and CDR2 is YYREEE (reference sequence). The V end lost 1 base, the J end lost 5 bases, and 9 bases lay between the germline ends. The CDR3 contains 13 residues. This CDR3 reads CASSLNRVYGYTF. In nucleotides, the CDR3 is TGTGCCAGCAGCTTGAACAGGGTGTATGGCTACACCTTC. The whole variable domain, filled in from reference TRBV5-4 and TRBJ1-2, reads ETGVTQSPTHLIKTRGQQVTLRCSSQSGHNTVSWYQQALGQGPQFIFQYYREEENGRGNFPPRFSGLQFPNYSSELNVNALELDDSALYLCASSLNRVYGYTFGSGTRLTVV.

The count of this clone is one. The DNA of the CDR3 is TGTGCCAGCAGCGATAAAGACAGGCTCGACTATGGCTACACCTTC. It translates to CASSDKDRLDYGYTF. The chain recombines TRBV21-1 with TRBJ1-2; the listed D gene, TRBD1, was not tested against the DNA. TRBV21-1 is a recognized pseudogene. The CDR3 spans 15 residues.

The DNA of the CDR3 is TGTGCCAGTAGTATAGATCACGGAGTAGTAGCCAAAAACATTCAGTACTTC. As protein: CASSIDHGVVAKNIQYF. The J gene is TRBJ2-4, the V gene TRBV19; D call uncertain. The CDR3 loop spans 17 amino acids. Trimming took 0 bases from V and 0 from J, leaving 12 bases between them. Germline V gene sequence: CDR1 LNHDA, CDR2 SQIVND (reference sequence).

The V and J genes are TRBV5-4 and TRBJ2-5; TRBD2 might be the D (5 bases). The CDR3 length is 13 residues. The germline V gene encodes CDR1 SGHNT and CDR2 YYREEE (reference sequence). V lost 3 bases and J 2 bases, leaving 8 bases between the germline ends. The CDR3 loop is CASSSGLQETQYF. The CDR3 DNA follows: TGTGCCAGCAGCTCTGGACTGCAAGAGACCCAGTACTTC.

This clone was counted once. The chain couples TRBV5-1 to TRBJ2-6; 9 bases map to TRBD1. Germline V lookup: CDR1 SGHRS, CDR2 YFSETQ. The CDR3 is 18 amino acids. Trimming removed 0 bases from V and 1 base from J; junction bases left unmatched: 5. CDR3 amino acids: CASSLGDRVWSGANVLTF. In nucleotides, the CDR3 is TGCGCCAGCAGCTTGGGGGACAGGGTATGGTCTGGGGCCAACGTCCTGACTTTC.

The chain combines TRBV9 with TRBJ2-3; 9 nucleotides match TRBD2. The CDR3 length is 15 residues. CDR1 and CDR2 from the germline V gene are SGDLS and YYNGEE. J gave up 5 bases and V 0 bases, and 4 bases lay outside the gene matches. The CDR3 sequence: CASSVGGRAGDTQYF. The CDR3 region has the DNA TGTGCCAGCAGCGTAGGCGGGAGGGCTGGAGATACGCAGTATTTT.

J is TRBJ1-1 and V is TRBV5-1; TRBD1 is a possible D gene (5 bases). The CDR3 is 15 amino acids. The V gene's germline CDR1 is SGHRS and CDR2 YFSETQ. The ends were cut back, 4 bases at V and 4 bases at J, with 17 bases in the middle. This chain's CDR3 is CASSPQGNFGTEAFF. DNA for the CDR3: TGCGCCAGCAGCCCTCAGGGAAATTTTGGCACTGAAGCTTTCTTT.

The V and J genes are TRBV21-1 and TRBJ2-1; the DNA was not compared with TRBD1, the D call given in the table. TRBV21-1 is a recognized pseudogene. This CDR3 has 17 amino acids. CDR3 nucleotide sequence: TGTGCCAGCAGCAGAAAGGCCCAGGACAGGGGGCAGTATGAGCAGTTCTTC. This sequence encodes CASSRKAQDRGQYEQFF.

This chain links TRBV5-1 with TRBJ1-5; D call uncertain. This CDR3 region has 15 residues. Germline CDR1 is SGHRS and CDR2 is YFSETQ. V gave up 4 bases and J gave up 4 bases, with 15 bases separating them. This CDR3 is CASSPRPGTNQPQHF. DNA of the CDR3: TGCGCCAGCAGCCCCCGACCAGGTACGAATCAGCCCCAGCATTTT. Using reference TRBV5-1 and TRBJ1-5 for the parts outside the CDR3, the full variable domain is KAGVTQTPRYLIKTRGQQVTLSCSPISGHRSVSWYQQTPGQGLQFLFEYFSETQRNKGNFPGRFSGRQFSNSRSEMNVSTLELGDSALYLCASSPRPGTNQPQHFGDGTRLSIL.

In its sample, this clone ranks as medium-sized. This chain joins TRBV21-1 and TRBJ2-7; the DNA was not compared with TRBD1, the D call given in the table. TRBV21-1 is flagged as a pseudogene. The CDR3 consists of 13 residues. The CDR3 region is CASSKKTGGEQYF. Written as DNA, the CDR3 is TGTGCCAGCAGCAAAAAGACAGGGGGCGAGCAGTACTTC.

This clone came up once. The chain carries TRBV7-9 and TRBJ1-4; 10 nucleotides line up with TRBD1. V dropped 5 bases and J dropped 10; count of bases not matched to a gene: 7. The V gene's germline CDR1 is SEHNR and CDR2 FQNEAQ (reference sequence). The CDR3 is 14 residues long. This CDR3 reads CASSRGQGGAKLFF. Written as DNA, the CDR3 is TGTGCCAGCAGCCGAGGACAGGGGGGGGCAAAACTGTTTTTT.

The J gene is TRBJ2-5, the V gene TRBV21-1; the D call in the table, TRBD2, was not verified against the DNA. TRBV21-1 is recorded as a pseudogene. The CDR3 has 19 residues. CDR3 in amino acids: CASSKTGGGLWELQETQYF. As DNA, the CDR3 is TGTGCCAGCAGCAAAACGGGGGGCGGTTTGTGGGAACTCCAAGAGACCCAGTACTTC.

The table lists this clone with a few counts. This chain's CDR3 is CASSLGDTGYEQYF. For the CDR3, the DNA is TGTGCCAGCAGCTTGGGGGACACTGGCTACGAGCAGTACTTC. V and J are TRBV5-8 and TRBJ2-7; TRBD1 might be the D (6 bases). With 0 bases removed from V and 3 bases from J, the gap between germline ends came to 10 bases. Looked up from germline, CDR1 is SGHTS and CDR2 is YDEGEE. The CDR3 is 14 residues long. Full variable domain (outside the CDR3, taken from reference TRBV5-8 and TRBJ2-7): EAGVTQSPTHLIKTRGQQATLRCSPISGHTSVYWYQQALGLGLQFLLWYDEGEERNRGNFPPRFSGRQFPNYSSELNVNALELEDSALYLCASSLGDTGYEQYFGPGTRLTVT.